This T cell receptor (beta chain) was sequenced during a study of identical twins. Study-wide results and limits: Analyses of zero insertions could, in part, be confounded by invariant MAIT and iNKT cells.

Deletions cut 7 bases from V and 0 bases from J, with 18 bases between. CDR3 length equals 17 residues. From germline, CDR1 is SNHLY and CDR2 FYNNEI. The table lists this clonotype with a few counts. As yet, its antigen is unknown. TCRdb re-called the 5' RACE reads through MiXCR, storing one row per CDR3 protein. Of about 300,000 distinct CDR3 sequences in the sample, 9% to 15% were seen once. These data were also filed under a second study, of yellow fever vaccine responses in identical twins.

This clonotype was obtained from a woman between 18 and 29 years old in good health. Sequencing was performed on CD8+ T cells sorted from blood. The J gene is TRBJ2-2, the V gene TRBV2, with a weak D call TRBD1 (5 bases). The CDR3 protein is CASKISSDRANTGELFF. CDR3 in DNA: TGTGCCAGCAAGATTTCCTCAGACAGAGCGAACACCGGGGAGCTGTTTTTT.